Listed below are T cell receptor beta chains from one sample, sequenced in a study of cytomegalovirus exposure and HLA in healthy donors. The method was immunoSEQ multiplex PCR; TCRdb's version includes in-frame clones alone and lacks a portion of them. The table records some 180,000 clones, more than 60% of them present only once. Sequenced material: PBMCs. These receptors originate from a woman in her sixties in good health and CMV-seropositive. The CDR3 runs from the conserved cysteine through the conserved F or W. D genes are given only for firm matches. Some rows mark clone size as missing; the rest say once, few, many or name a class of expanded clone.

J | size | D | V | CDR3 | DNA
TRBJ2-3 | NA | NA | TRBV19 | CASSLGLSDDTQYF | TGTGCCAGTAGTCTGGGACTTTCCGACGATACGCAGTATTTT
TRBJ2-4 | NA | TRBD2 | TRBV30 | CAWSVGRREGNIQYF | TGTGCCTGGAGTGTAGGTAGAAGGGAGGGAAACATTCAGTACTTC
TRBJ2-1 | NA | NA | TRBV5-1 | CASSLEAGYNEQFF | TGCGCCAGCAGCTTGGAGGCGGGATACAATGAGCAGTTCTTC
TRBJ2-3 | NA | TRBD2 | TRBV5-8 | CASSPGTRKDTQYF | TGTGCCAGCAGCCCCGGGACTAGAAAAGATACGCAGTATTTT
TRBJ2-7 | NA | NA | TRBV5-4 | CASSLGGLLDYEQYF | TGTGCCAGCAGCTTGGGGGGACTCCTCGATTACGAGCAGTACTTC
TRBJ2-7 | few | TRBD2 | TRBV30 | CAWSVPWGGEQYF | TGTGCCTGGAGTGTACCTTGGGGGGGGGAGCAGTACTTC
TRBJ2-7 | NA | NA | TRBV28 | CASSQSADEQYF | TGTGCCAGCAGTCAGTCAGCGGACGAGCAGTACTTC
TRBJ2-2 | NA | NA | TRBV5-5 | CASSLGDTGELFF | TGTGCCAGCAGCTTAGGAGACACCGGGGAGCTGTTTTTT
TRBJ2-1 | NA | NA | TRBV5-4 | CASSSGLYYNEQFF | TGTGCCAGCAGCTCGGGACTGTATTACAATGAGCAGTTCTTC
TRBJ1-2 | NA | NA | TRBV9 | CASSSRGNRGYGYTF | TGTGCCAGCAGCTCGAGAGGAAATAGAGGCTATGGCTACACCTTC
TRBJ2-3 | NA | NA | TRBV6-6 | CASNWRGRADTQYF | TGTGCCAGCAACTGGCGGGGGCGGGCAGATACGCAGTATTTT
TRBJ2-3 | NA | TRBD2 | TRBV27 | CASSTSGTSWSTQYF | TGTGCCAGCAGCACGTCCGGGACTAGTTGGAGTACGCAGTATTTT
TRBJ1-5 | NA | NA | TRBV19 | CASSIARGRPDQPQHF | TGTGCCAGTAGTATAGCCCGGGGGAGGCCCGATCAGCCCCAGCATTTT
TRBJ2-7 | NA | NA | TRBV9 | CASSVVGSSYEQYF | TGTGCCAGCAGCGTAGTGGGGAGCTCCTACGAGCAGTACTTC
TRBJ2-1 | NA | TRBD2 | TRBV6-4 | CASSPWPGTGLAGVYNEQFF | TGTGCCAGCAGTCCCTGGCCCGGGACAGGACTAGCGGGAGTTTACAATGAGCAGTTCTTC